This T cell receptor beta chain appears in the sequencing data of a study of cytomegalovirus exposure and HLA in healthy donors. The PCR was carried out with 60 Vbeta primers and 13 Jbeta primers. Profiled with immunoSEQ multiplex PCR; TCRdb holds only in-frame clones, not every one. This repertoire shows about 94,000 clones, around 76% found once; its top ten account for roughly 7.7%. Germline CDR1 reads SGHVS; CDR2 reads FQNEAQ. CDR3 length: 14 residues. V was pared by 6 bases and J by 6 bases, with 17 bases between. This receptor was identified in a man aged 40-55 years in good health and CMV-seropositive. The chain carries TRBV7-8 and TRBJ2-5; maybe TRBD2 (5 bases). The specimen sequenced was PBMCs. The CDR3 nucleotides are TGTGCCAGCAGTAGAGACCGGGGTACGAAGACCCAGTACTTC. It codes for CASSRDRGTKTQYF.